The text below deals with one T cell receptor (beta chain). Trimming removed 2 bases at V and 2 bases at J, with 11 bases between. This CDR3 region has 15 residues. From germline, CDR1 is SGHVS and CDR2 FNYEAQ. The data derive from a study of blood T cell repertoires in COVID-19. Background on the study: Specimens from acute and convalescent COVID-19 originated in the United States, Italy and Spain.

Those enrolled in Seattle joined during active infection and were followed longitudinally afterward. Study processing details: For nucleated cells, counts were estimated from reference gene primer amplification. Clones were read by immunoSEQ multiplex PCR, and TCRdb kept only the in-frame ones, dropping some. V and J calls and clone size are as listed in that table; D and trimming were resolved from the DNA. The table includes approximately 120,000 clones, more than 80% detected once. This clonotype was obtained from a woman of 80 years or more with COVID-19, enrolled during active disease. The chain joins TRBV7-6 to TRBJ2-3, with D tentatively TRBD2 (5 bases). Sequencing was carried out using peripheral blood. The CDR3 here is CASSLLVANTDTQYF. The CDR3 DNA is TGTGCCAGCAGCTTACTTGTAGCGAACACAGATACGCAGTATTTT.